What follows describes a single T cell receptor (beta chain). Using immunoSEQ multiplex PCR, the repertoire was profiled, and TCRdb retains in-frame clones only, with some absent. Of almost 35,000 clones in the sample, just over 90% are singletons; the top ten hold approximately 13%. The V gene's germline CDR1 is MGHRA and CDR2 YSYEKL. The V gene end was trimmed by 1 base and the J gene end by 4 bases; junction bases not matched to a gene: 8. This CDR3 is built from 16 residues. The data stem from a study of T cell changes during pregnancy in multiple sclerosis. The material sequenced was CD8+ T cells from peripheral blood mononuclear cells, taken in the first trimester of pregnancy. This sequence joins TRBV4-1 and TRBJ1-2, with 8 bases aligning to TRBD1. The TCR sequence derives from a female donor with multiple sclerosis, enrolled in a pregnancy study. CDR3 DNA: TGCGCCAGCAGCCAAGCCTCCGGGACAGGCTTCTATGGCTACACCTTC. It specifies CASSQASGTGFYGYTF.